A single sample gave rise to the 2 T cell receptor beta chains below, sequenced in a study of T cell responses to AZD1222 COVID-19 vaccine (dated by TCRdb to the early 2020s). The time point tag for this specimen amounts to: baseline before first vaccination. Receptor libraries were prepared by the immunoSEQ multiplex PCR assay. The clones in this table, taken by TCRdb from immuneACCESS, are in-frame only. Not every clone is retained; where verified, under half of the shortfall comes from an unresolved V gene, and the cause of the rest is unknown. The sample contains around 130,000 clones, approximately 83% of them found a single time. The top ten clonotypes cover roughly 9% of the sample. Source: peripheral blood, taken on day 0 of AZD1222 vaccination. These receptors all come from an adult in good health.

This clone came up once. The CDR3, as DNA: TGTGCCAGCAGCGTGGGGGCGGACACCGGGGAGCTGTTTTTT. The encoded protein is CASSVGADTGELFF. The genes are TRBV9 and TRBJ2-2, with TRBD1 as a possible D gene (6 bases). Trimming pared 2 bases from V and 3 bases from J, leaving 8 bases between. The germline V gene encodes CDR1 SGDLS and CDR2 YYNGEE. This CDR3 has 14 residues.

The CDR3 loop reads CAGDRGNEQYF. CDR3 nucleotide sequence: TGTGCCGGTGACAGGGGCAACGAGCAGTACTTC. The V call is TRBV30, the J call TRBJ2-7; 8 bases match TRBD1. The CDR3 runs to 11 residues. Germline loops: CDR1 GTSNPN, CDR2 SVGIG (reference sequence). The V gene end was trimmed by 8 bases and the J gene end by 5 bases; junction bases not matched to a gene: 5.